The rows below give T cell receptor beta chains drawn from one sample of a study of glioma-infiltrating T cells. TCRdb re-called the multiplex PCR reads through MiXCR, storing one row per CDR3 protein. The sample carries more than 350,000 distinct CDR3 sequences, 41% recorded once. The material sequenced was glioma tissue, nonneoplastic brain tissue, or PBMCs (not recorded which). These receptor sequences come from a human donor with low-grade glioma or glioblastoma, undergoing nonglioma brain surgery, or in good health (not recorded which). Both conserved end residues are part of each CDR3. The order of the fields is CDR3 DNA, CDR3 protein, V gene, CDR3 length, clone size, D gene, J gene. The D gene is left open where the match is weak. Clone size is stated in some rows and not others, as once, few, many or a class when expanded.

TGCAGTGCAAGTCCGGCAAGGGAGAGTGGAGATACGCAGTATTTT | CSASPARESGDTQYF | TRBV20-1 | 15 | few | - | TRBJ2-3
TGTGCCAGCAGTTTCCGACAGGCCAATTTATTCAACTATGGCTACACCTTC | CASSFRQANLFNYGYTF | TRBV27 | 17 | many | - | TRBJ1-2
TGCAGTGCTAGAGGTAGCGGAACCTACAATGAGCAGTTCTTC | CSARGSGTYNEQFF | TRBV20-1 | 14 | few | - | TRBJ2-1
TGTGCCAGCAGTATCCTATCCGGTGGAAATCAGCCCCAGCATTTT | CASSILSGGNQPQHF | TRBV27 | 15 | few | - | TRBJ1-5
TGTGCCAGTCTCCTAGCAGGAGGGTATCAGCCCCAGCATTTT | CASLLAGGYQPQHF | TRBV28 | 14 | few | - | TRBJ1-5
TGTGCCAGCAGCTTAGCGGGTAGCGGCGAGCAGTACTTC | CASSLAGSGEQYF | TRBV7-9 | 13 | - | - | TRBJ2-7
TGTGCCACCAGCAGAGGGGGGGATGGGGATGAGCAGTTCTTC | CATSRGGDGDEQFF | TRBV15 | 14 | many | - | TRBJ2-1
TGTGCCAGTAGTATGTATCTGGGCGCCTACGAGCAGTACTTC | CASSMYLGAYEQYF | TRBV19 | 14 | - | - | TRBJ2-7
TGTGCCGGCAGCCAAGAGACAGACAATGAGCAGTTCTTC | CAGSQETDNEQFF | TRBV4-2 | 13 | - | - | TRBJ2-1
TGCAGTGACGTCAAAGCGGGACCCTACAATGAGCAGTTCTTC | CSDVKAGPYNEQFF | TRBV20-1 | 14 | few | TRBD2 | TRBJ2-1
TGCAGTGCAGGGACAGGGAGCTCCTACAATGAGCAGTTCTTC | CSAGTGSSYNEQFF | TRBV20-1 | 14 | many | TRBD1 | TRBJ2-1
TGTGCCACCTCAAGTGGTAAGGGAAACATTCAGTACTTC | CATSSGKGNIQYF | TRBV6-1 | 13 | few | - | TRBJ2-4
TGTGCCAGCAGCCCACCCCTCCAAGATGAGGAAAAACTGTTTTTT | CASSPPLQDEEKLFF | TRBV7-9 | 15 | few | - | TRBJ1-4
TGCAGTGCTATTAAGCGGGAGGGCCTCAATGAGCAGTTCTTC | CSAIKREGLNEQFF | TRBV20-1 | 14 | few | TRBD2 | TRBJ2-1
TGTGCCAGCAAACCAGGGGGGTCTGGAAACACCATATATTTT | CASKPGGSGNTIYF | TRBV7-2 | 14 | few | TRBD1 | TRBJ1-3
TGTGCCAGCAATACCGGGACAGGGCGCCAAGAGACCCAGTACTTC | CASNTGTGRQETQYF | TRBV6-2/TRBV6-3 | 15 | - | TRBD1 | TRBJ2-5
TGTGCCAGCAGCTTAGTGCAGGGCTCCGACGAGCAGTACTTC | CASSLVQGSDEQYF | TRBV7-2 | 14 | many | - | TRBJ2-7
TGTGCCAGCAGTGGACAGCAGGCCGGGGAGCAGTTCTTC | CASSGQQAGEQFF | TRBV6-2/TRBV6-3 | 13 | many | - | TRBJ2-1
TGTGCCAGCAGCCAAGATGGACAGGAATATAATGAAAAACTGTTTTTT | CASSQDGQEYNEKLFF | TRBV7-2 | 16 | - | TRBD1 | TRBJ1-4
TGCAGTGCTAGCCCCGCCCGACTAGCGGGCACAGATACGCAGTATTTT | CSASPARLAGTDTQYF | TRBV20-1 | 16 | few | TRBD2 | TRBJ2-3
TGTGCCATCAGTGGAATGGATCGCGGCTACGAGCAGTACTTC | CAISGMDRGYEQYF | TRBV6-1 | 14 | - | - | TRBJ2-7
TGTGCCAGCAGTTTGACAGGGAGTGGCAATCAGCCCCAGCATTTT | CASSLTGSGNQPQHF | TRBV12-3/TRBV12-4 | 15 | - | TRBD1 | TRBJ1-5
TGCAGTGCTAGAGATATCGGCAGACCATATAGCAATCAGCCCCAGCATTTT | CSARDIGRPYSNQPQHF | TRBV20-1 | 17 | few | - | TRBJ1-5
TGTGCCAGCAGTTTTAGGAGACTCTTCTACGAGCAGTACTTC | CASSFRRLFYEQYF | TRBV28 | 14 | - | - | TRBJ2-7
TGTGCCAGCAGTGCTCCGACTAGCGTGATCCAAGAGACCCAGTACTTC | CASSAPTSVIQETQYF | TRBV28 | 16 | - | TRBD2 | TRBJ2-5
TGTGCCAGCAGTGATGGGAGGGGGCGCGGCACTGAAGCTTTCTTT | CASSDGRGRGTEAFF | TRBV2 | 15 | - | TRBD1 | TRBJ1-1
TGTGCCAGCAGCTCATCGGGACTAGCGGCCTACTCCTACGAGCAGTACTTC | CASSSSGLAAYSYEQYF | TRBV5-6 | 17 | - | TRBD2 | TRBJ2-7
TGTGCCAGCAGGCTTACCCTACAGGGGGCAGTAGATACGCAGTATTTT | CASRLTLQGAVDTQYF | TRBV27 | 16 | many | TRBD1 | TRBJ2-3
TGTGCCAGCAGTGAACACAGTTTCTACGAGCAGTACTTC | CASSEHSFYEQYF | TRBV6-1 | 13 | many | - | TRBJ2-7
TGTGCCAGCAGTTTATTCCAGCCCCAGCATTTT | CASSLFQPQHF | TRBV28 | 11 | many | - | TRBJ1-5
TGTGCCAGCAGGCCCGGCAGGCTCTATGGCTACACCTTC | CASRPGRLYGYTF | TRBV6-1 | 13 | - | - | TRBJ1-2
TGTGCCAGCAGTTTCCGGACTAGCACTCCCGGTGAGCTGTTTTTT | CASSFRTSTPGELFF | TRBV6-6 | 15 | few | TRBD2 | TRBJ2-2
TGTGCCAGCAGCTTGGCCATGTACGAGCAGTACTTC | CASSLAMYEQYF | TRBV5-8 | 12 | - | - | TRBJ2-7
TGCAGTGCTAGGAGGGCAAACATGGGCAATCAGCCCCAGCATTTT | CSARRANMGNQPQHF | TRBV20-1 | 15 | - | - | TRBJ1-5
TGTGCCAGCAGCTTAGGGGTGACAAGAGAGACCCAGTACTTC | CASSLGVTRETQYF | TRBV7-2 | 14 | - | - | TRBJ2-5
TGCAGTGCTAGAGAGCCCAGGGGAACAACTAATGAAAAACTGTTTTTT | CSAREPRGTTNEKLFF | TRBV20-1 | 16 | few | - | TRBJ1-4
TGTGCCAGCAGTGTAAGGGGGGCCAACGTCCTGACTTTC | CASSVRGANVLTF | TRBV15 | 13 | - | - | TRBJ2-6
TGTGCCAGCAGCTGGACGCGGGCCTCCTACAATGAGCAGTTCTTC | CASSWTRASYNEQFF | TRBV6-6 | 15 | - | - | TRBJ2-1
TGTGCCAGCCTACTGACTAGCTCAGGATACGAGCAGTACTTC | CASLLTSSGYEQYF | TRBV6-1 | 14 | many | TRBD2 | TRBJ2-7
TGTGCCAGCAGCTTAGGCGGCGCTAGCGGAATCTACGAGCAGTACTTC | CASSLGGASGIYEQYF | TRBV7-9 | 16 | - | TRBD2 | TRBJ2-7
TGTGCCAGCGGCCGGGACACCAGATACACTGAAGCTTTCTTT | CASGRDTRYTEAFF | TRBV28 | 14 | many | - | TRBJ1-1
TGTGCCAGCAGCACCGGTAGACTCTCCTACGAGCAGTACTTC | CASSTGRLSYEQYF | TRBV7-8 | 14 | few | - | TRBJ2-7
TGTGCCAGCAGCCAAGATCGGGTGGGACAGGGACGGCAGCCCCAGCATTTT | CASSQDRVGQGRQPQHF | TRBV4-2 | 17 | - | TRBD1 | TRBJ1-5
TGCAGCGCAATGACAGGGCTAGGCTACGAGCAGTACTTC | CSAMTGLGYEQYF | TRBV29-1 | 13 | - | TRBD1 | TRBJ2-7
TGTGCCAGCAGTTCCCTCCGGACTCAAGGACCGGAGCAGTACTTC | CASSSLRTQGPEQYF | TRBV28 | 15 | few | - | TRBJ2-7
TGCAGTGCTAGGGTATTGACAGGGGGCGAATTCTTGACCCAGCATTTT | CSARVLTGGEFLTQHF | TRBV20-1 | 16 | many | TRBD1 | TRBJ1-5
TGTGCCAGCAGTCGCAGGGGTTATTATGAAAAACTGTTTTTT | CASSRRGYYEKLFF | TRBV6-2/TRBV6-3 | 14 | many | - | TRBJ1-4
TGTGCCAGCTCAGACAGGATCGCCTACGAGCAGTGCTTC | CASSDRIAYEQCF | TRBV6-6 | 13 | - | - | TRBJ2-7
TGTGCCAGCAGTTCCCGTTTGAGGCGGGAGGGCTCCTGCGAGCAGTACTTC | CASSSRLRREGSCEQYF | TRBV6-9 | 17 | - | TRBD2 | TRBJ2-7